This T cell receptor beta chain is drawn from a study of neoadjuvant nivolumab and ipilimumab in lung cancer (dated by TCRdb to the early 2020s). General notes on the study: Nivolumab was given at 3 mg/kg intravenously on days 1, 15 and 29, and the combination arm added ipilimumab 1 mg/kg on day 1 only. The primary trial endpoint was the major pathologic response (MPR) rate in the intention-to-treat population in each study arm. A total of about 46 patients with operable NSCLC were treated in the trial, with 23 randomized to nivolumab monotherapy and roughly 20 randomized to nivolumab plus ipilimumab. TCR repertoires in pretherapy (baseline) peripheral blood were compared with TCR repertoires in tumors resected at surgery after neoadjuvant immune checkpoint blockade. Seven patients had matched pretherapy and resected tumor pairs analyzed, with four treated with nivolumab and three with nivolumab plus ipilimumab. Results and caveats for the whole study, not just this receptor: Tumor T-cell richness and clonality rose from pretherapy to surgery in three of three dual-therapy tumors but in only two of four nivolumab-treated tumors. Richness in tumors resected after neoadjuvant therapy showed a positive correlation with pretherapy blood TCR richness (Spearman R ≈ 0.87). A small number of samples underwent TCR sequencing. Compared with tumor-adjacent uninvolved lung, resected tumors had greater TCR richness and clonality, and increases showed up in more of the dual-therapy-treated tumors. No significant correlation was found between TCR clonality and pathologic tumor regression, and only a single major-pathologic-response sample was available for the analysis of TCR clonality versus pathologic tumor regression.

Points on this clone: Its cognate antigen has yet to be identified. Qualities for individual bases were not recorded, and no much larger clone is one base off.

This specimen's time point label, per the study, means: pretherapy, before neoadjuvant immune checkpoint inhibitors. Samples came from the phase 2 randomized NEOSTAR trial, which tested neoadjuvant nivolumab or nivolumab plus ipilimumab followed by surgery in operable NSCLC. The library was obtained by the immunoSEQ multiplex PCR assay. As for how the authors treated the data: Richness and clonality were used to summarize the repertoires, and clones that significantly expanded or contracted between pre- and post-therapy samples were identified. In TCRdb, the immuneACCESS table is reduced to in-frame sequences with V and J assigned. These tables do not hold every clone; where another copy was compared, an unresolved V gene accounts for under half, and the others remain unexplained. V and J calls and clone size are as listed in that table; D and trimming were resolved from the DNA. The table for this sample lists 24,000 or so clones; 80% of them were counted only once. Of the sample, 5.5% to 6.5% falls within the top ten clones.

The V end gives up 0 bases and the J end 8 bases, leaving 4 bases in the junction not matched to a gene. CDR1 SGHRS and CDR2 YFSETQ are derived from the germline V gene. CDR3 length: 15 amino acids, cysteine to phenylalanine. Only CDR3 DNA is held: 45 bases, read in frame from base 1. The chain joins TRBV5-1 to TRBJ1-6; TRBD1 lines up with 8 middle nucleotides. The TCR comes from an adult with non-small cell lung cancer. Material: peripheral blood, obtained before neoadjuvant nivolumab, alone or with ipilimumab. In nucleotide form, the sequence is TGCGCCAGCAGCTTGGGACAGGGGATGGATTCACCCCTCCACTTT. Its translation reads: CASSLGQGMDSPLHF.